This TCR beta chain is from a study of T cells in Graves' hyperthyroidism and ophthalmopathy. Authors of the study amplified TCR beta CDR3 regions from RNA transcripts. Primed by the HTBI set, a first-round RT-PCR was run on the TCR CDR3. TCRdb re-called the multiplex PCR reads with MiXCR, one entry per CDR3 protein. The table lists around 340,000 distinct CDR3 sequences, roughly 17% of them singletons. Germline V gene sequence: CDR1 SGHDT, CDR2 YYEEEE. Trimming took 1 base from V and 3 from J, leaving 17 bases between them. The CDR3 has 16 amino acids. This TCR was recovered from a woman aged 30 to 39 with Graves' hyperthyroidism that later progressed to Graves' ophthalmopathy. V and J are TRBV5-6 and TRBJ2-7; D unresolved. The sample was blood. The CDR3 nucleotides read TGTGCCAGCAGCTTGTCGTTGGCAGGAGCTGGCTACGAGCAGTACTTC. Translated: CASSLSLAGAGYEQYF.